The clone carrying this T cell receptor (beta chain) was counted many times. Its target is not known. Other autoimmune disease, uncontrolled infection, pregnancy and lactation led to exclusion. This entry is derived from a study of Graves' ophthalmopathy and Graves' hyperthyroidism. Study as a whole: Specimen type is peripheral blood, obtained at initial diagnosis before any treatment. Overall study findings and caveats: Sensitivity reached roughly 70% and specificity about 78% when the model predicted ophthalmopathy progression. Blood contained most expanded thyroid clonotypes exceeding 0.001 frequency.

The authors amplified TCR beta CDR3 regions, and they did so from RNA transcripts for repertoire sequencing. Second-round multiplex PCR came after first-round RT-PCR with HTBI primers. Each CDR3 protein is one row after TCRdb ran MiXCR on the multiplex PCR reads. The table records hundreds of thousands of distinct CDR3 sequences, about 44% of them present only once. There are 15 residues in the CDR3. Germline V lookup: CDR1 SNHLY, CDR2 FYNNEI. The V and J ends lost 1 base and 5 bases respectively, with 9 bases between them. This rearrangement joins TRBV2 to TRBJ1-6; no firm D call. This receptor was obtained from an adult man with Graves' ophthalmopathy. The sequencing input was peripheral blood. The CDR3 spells CASSEVAENNSPLHF. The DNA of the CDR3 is TGTGCCAGCAGTGAAGTGGCAGAAAATAATTCACCCCTCCACTTT. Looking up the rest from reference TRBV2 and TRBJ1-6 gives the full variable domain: EPEVTQTPSHQVTQMGQEVILRCVPISNHLYFYWYRQILGQKVEFLVSFYNNEISEKSEIFDDQFSVERPDGSNFTLKIRSTKLEDSAMYFCASSEVAENNSPLHFGNGTRLTVT.